These 25 T cell receptor beta chains were sequenced from one sample in a study of cytomegalovirus exposure and HLA in healthy donors. Amplification used 60 Vbeta primers and 13 Jbeta primers. Clones were sequenced by immunoSEQ multiplex PCR, and TCRdb holds only the in-frame ones, with some missing. The data contain around 130,000 clones, approximately 75% of them seen just once; the ten biggest clones take up 1.5% to 2%. Sequenced sample: PBMCs. Receptors were obtained from a man aged 40-55 years in good health and CMV-seronegative.

The chain links TRBV19 to TRBJ2-5; 14 bases align to TRBD2. The germline CDR1 and CDR2 sequences are LNHDA and SQIVND (reference sequence). With 9 bases clipped from V and 4 bases from J, the junction kept 4 bases outside the gene matches. The CDR3 is 14 residues long. The CDR3 loop reads CASGGLAGAETQYF. CDR3 coding DNA: TGTGCCAGCGGGGGACTAGCGGGAGCAGAGACCCAGTACTTC. Variable domain in full (rest from reference TRBV19 and TRBJ2-5): DGGITQSPKYLFRKEGQNVTLSCEQNLNHDAMYWYRQDPGQGLRLIYYSQIVNDFQKGDIAEGYSVSREKKESFPLTVTSAQKNPTAFYLCASGGLAGAETQYFGPGTRLLVL.

V is TRBV7-9 and J is TRBJ2-3; D not certain. Germline-derived CDR1 and CDR2 are SEHNR and FQNEAQ (reference sequence). The CDR3 is made up of 13 amino acids. With 2 bases removed from V and 3 bases from J, the gap between germline ends came to 6 bases. CDR3 in DNA: TGTGCCAGCAGCTTACCGTTAACAGATACGCAGTATTTT. As protein: CASSLPLTDTQYF.

V gene TRBV6-1 combines with J gene TRBJ1-1; D might be TRBD1 (6 bases). Per germline, CDR1 MNHNS and CDR2 SASEGT. The V end lost 1 base, the J end lost 11 bases, and 17 bases lay between the germline ends. The CDR3 is 14 amino acids. The CDR3 DNA reads TGTGCCAGCAGTGAAGGGGGGGGCGGACGAACGGCTTTCTTT. As protein: CASSEGGGGRTAFF.

The chain combines TRBV29-1 with TRBJ2-7; D perhaps matches TRBD2 (6 bases). The CDR3 runs 14 residues. Germline V gene data show CDR1 as SQVTM and CDR2 as ANQGSEA. The ends were cut back, 0 bases at V and 3 bases at J, with 12 bases in the middle. In nucleotides, the CDR3 is TGCAGCGTTGAAGATCTGGGGACTGGCTACGAGCAGTACTTC. This translates into CSVEDLGTGYEQYF.

The chain uses TRBV9 and TRBJ1-2; D may be TRBD1 (5 bases). With 4 bases removed from V and 4 bases from J, the gap between germline ends came to 17 bases. The germline gives CDR1 SGDLS, CDR2 YYNGEE. CDR3 size: 15 residues. CDR3 nucleotide sequence: TGTGCCAGCAGCACCAACGCGGGACTCGTCTATGGCTACACCTTC. Translation gives CASSTNAGLVYGYTF.

This clone was counted a few times. The CDR3 is CSVGRGGVGQPQHF. DNA for the CDR3: TGCAGCGTGGGGAGGGGGGGTGTCGGGCAGCCCCAGCATTTT. The chain joins TRBV29-1 to TRBJ1-5; perhaps TRBD1 as D (6 bases). Germline lookup yields CDR1 SQVTM and CDR2 ANQGSEA. The CDR3 is 14 amino acids. With 6 bases removed from V and 7 bases from J, the gap between germline ends came to 19 bases.

V usage is TRBV6-5 and J usage is TRBJ1-1, with D possibly matching TRBD1 (5 bases). The CDR3 sequence is 14 residues long. Germline assignment: CDR1 MNHEY and CDR2 SVGAGI. Trimming removed 1 base at V and 10 bases at J, with 16 bases between. As DNA, the CDR3 is TGTGCCAGCAGTTACTTCACCGACAGTCGGATAGCTTTCTTT. Translation gives CASSYFTDSRIAFF.

V is TRBV4-3 and J is TRBJ2-7; 9 bases are shared with TRBD2. Germline V gene sequence: CDR1 LGHNA, CDR2 YSLEER. This CDR3 has 16 amino acids. The ends lost 1 base at V and 1 base at J; junction bases unmatched: 5. The CDR3 DNA follows: TGCGCCAGCAGCCAAGCTAGTGGACTAGCGTCCTACGAGCAGTACTTC. Translation gives CASSQASGLASYEQYF.

The rearrangement uses TRBV5-1 and TRBJ2-7; 8 bases align to TRBD2. Germline V gives CDR1 SGHRS, CDR2 YFSETQ. The CDR3 is 15 residues long. V lost 4 bases and J lost 4; bases outside the gene matches: 10. CDR3 in amino acids: CASSLSGVGYYEQYF. The DNA of the CDR3 is TGCGCCAGCAGCCTTAGCGGGGTTGGCTATTACGAGCAGTACTTC. The full variable domain, with the rest looked up from reference TRBV5-1 and TRBJ2-7, is KAGVTQTPRYLIKTRGQQVTLSCSPISGHRSVSWYQQTPGQGLQFLFEYFSETQRNKGNFPGRFSGRQFSNSRSEMNVSTLELGDSALYLCASSLSGVGYYEQYFGPGTRLTVT.

The chain carries TRBV7-2 and TRBJ2-5; 9 positions match TRBD2. TRBJ2-7 matches the DNA end more closely, so the J call is doubtful. The CDR3 is 15 residues long. From germline, CDR1 is SGHTA and CDR2 FQGNSA. CDR3 residues: CASSLGPTSGYEQYF. In DNA, the CDR3 is TGTGCCAGCAGCTTAGGACCGACTAGCGGTTACGAGCAGTACTTC.

The chain couples TRBV7-6 to TRBJ2-3, with D possibly matching TRBD2 (6 bases). V gave up 4 bases and J gave up 6 bases, with 8 bases separating them. Germline CDR1 SGHVS, CDR2 FNYEAQ. The CDR3 runs to 12 residues. In DNA, the CDR3 is TGTGCCAGCAGCTCCGGAGGGGATACGCAGTATTTT. It is translated as CASSSGGDTQYF.

This chain joins TRBV6-6 and TRBJ1-1; D might be TRBD1 (5 bases). Trimming removed 5 bases at V and 4 bases at J, with 14 bases between. There are 14 residues in the CDR3. Germline loops: CDR1 MNHNY, CDR2 SVGAGI (reference sequence). The CDR3 loop reads CASSGFLQGTEAFF. The CDR3 DNA follows: TGTGCCAGCAGTGGATTTTTGCAGGGCACTGAAGCTTTCTTT.

The V call is TRBV5-4, the J call TRBJ1-2; possible D gene TRBD1, 5 bases. The CDR3 consists of 14 residues. Germline V lookup: CDR1 SGHNT, CDR2 YYREEE (reference sequence). Trimming stripped 0 bases from V and 3 bases from J, with 9 bases between. The CDR3 loop reads CASSLGPGDYGYTF. DNA of the CDR3: TGTGCCAGCAGCTTGGGACCGGGGGACTATGGCTACACCTTC.

The chain couples TRBV25-1 to TRBJ2-3, with D possibly TRBD1 on 6 matching bases. With 8 bases removed from V and 0 bases from J, the gap between germline ends came to 15 bases. From germline, CDR1 is MGHDK and CDR2 SYGVNS. CDR3 length equals 15 residues. Written as DNA, the CDR3 is TGTGCCAGCTCCTACTGGCAGGGGAGCACAGATACGCAGTATTTT. Its translation is CASSYWQGSTDTQYF. The full variable domain, rest sourced from reference TRBV25-1 and TRBJ2-3, is EADIYQTPRYLVIGTGKKITLECSQTMGHDKMYWYQQDPGMELHLIHYSYGVNSTEKGDLSSESTVSRIRTEHFPLTLESARPSHTSQYLCASSYWQGSTDTQYFGPGTRLTVL.

The chain recombines TRBV7-9 with TRBJ2-1; 8 nucleotides agree with TRBD2. The CDR3 extends over 16 amino acids. V shed 2 bases, J shed 6 bases, and the junction held 9 bases outside the gene matches. Germline V gene lookup returns CDR1 SEHNR and CDR2 FQNEAQ (reference sequence). The CDR3 loop is CASSLLDGREGNEQFF. The CDR3 DNA is TGTGCCAGCAGCTTACTGGACGGGAGGGAAGGCAATGAGCAGTTCTTC.

The CDR3 protein is CASSPLSFNRAGETQYF. The DNA for the CDR3 is TGTGCCAGCTCCCCCCTATCGTTCAATCGAGCAGGGGAGACCCAGTACTTC. V and J are TRBV18 and TRBJ2-5; possibly TRBD1 for D (5 bases). Germline V gives CDR1 KGHSH, CDR2 LQKENI. Trimming removed 6 bases at V and 5 bases at J, with 25 bases between. This CDR3 is 17 amino acids long.

J is TRBJ2-5 and V is TRBV6-6; D not certain. Germline V gene lookup returns CDR1 MNHNY and CDR2 SVGAGI (reference sequence). The CDR3 runs to 16 residues. V was pared by 0 bases and J by 5 bases, with 16 bases between. For the CDR3, the DNA is TGTGCCAGCAGTTACTCGAACCTGAAGTTACGGGAGACCCAGTACTTC. This translates into CASSYSNLKLRETQYF.

The gene calls are TRBV14 and TRBJ2-5, with 11 positions matching TRBD2. In germline, CDR1 is SGHDN, CDR2 FVKESK. V shed 4 bases and J 1 base; nucleotides not matched to a gene: 5. The CDR3 is made up of 16 amino acids. DNA of the CDR3: TGTGCCAGCAGCCGAAGACTAGCGGGGTCCCAAGAGACCCAGTACTTC. Protein sequence: CASSRRLAGSQETQYF.

V and J are TRBV5-1 and TRBJ2-2; 9 nucleotides match TRBD1. The J segment lost 4 bases and the V segment lost 1 base, leaving 11 bases of the junction unmatched. The CDR3 runs 18 residues. Germline loops: CDR1 SGHRS, CDR2 YFSETQ. DNA for the CDR3: TGCGCCAGCAGCTTGTTTAGTCCGGGACAGGGAGTCACCGGGGAGCTGTTTTTT. Its protein is CASSLFSPGQGVTGELFF.

The rearrangement links TRBV20-1 to TRBJ1-4, with D unclear. The CDR3 is made up of 11 amino acids. Trimming took off 6 bases at V and 8 bases at J, with 10 bases between the two ends. The germline V gene encodes CDR1 DFQATT and CDR2 SNEGSKA (reference sequence). The CDR3 sequence: CSAGSKEKLFF. In DNA form, the CDR3 reads TGCAGTGCGGGGAGTAAGGAAAAACTGTTTTTT.

This chain links TRBV10-3 with TRBJ2-3, with 8 bases aligning to TRBD1. V was pared by 9 bases and J by 2 bases, with 7 bases of the junction left unmatched. The CDR3 sequence is 14 residues long. The germline V gene has CDR1 ENHRY and CDR2 SYGVKD. CDR3 sequence (DNA): TGTGCCATGGCCGGGACAGGCCTCACAGATACGCAGTATTTT. Its translation: CAMAGTGLTDTQYF.

This sequence joins TRBV7-8 and TRBJ2-3; 8 nucleotides line up with TRBD2. CDR3 length: 16 residues. Germline lookup yields CDR1 SGHVS and CDR2 FQNEAQ. V dropped 3 bases and J dropped 1; count of bases not matched to a gene: 6. CDR3 bases: TGTGCCAGCAGCTTGAGGACTAGCCGCGGCACAGATACGCAGTATTTT. It yields the protein CASSLRTSRGTDTQYF.

With respect to this clone: An end of the junction differs from the germline gene, which may be a read error. The gene calls are TRBV11-2 and TRBJ1-2; the D gene is possibly TRBD1 (6 bases). The CDR3 sequence is 16 residues long. The germline CDR1 and CDR2 sequences are SGHAT and FQNNGV. The CDR3 protein is CASTLGVTGSRYGYTF. The CDR3 bases are TGTGCCAGCACCTTAGGTGTAACAGGGTCGAGATATGGCTACACCTTC.

A note on this clone: This may come from a read error, since a much larger clone is one base off. The V and J genes are TRBV27 and TRBJ1-2, with D unclear. V shed 2 bases and J shed 7 bases, with 8 bases lying between them. The CDR3 runs to 12 residues. Germline loops: CDR1 MNHEY, CDR2 SMNVEV (reference sequence). CDR3 DNA: TGTGCCAGCAGTTTACGGGGAGGTGGCTACACCTTC. Residues: CASSLRGGGYTF.

A remark on this clone: The junction differs from germline at one of its ends, possibly a read error. The chain joins TRBV5-4 to TRBJ2-5; possibly TRBD1 for D (5 bases). The CDR3 runs 13 residues. Looked up from germline, CDR1 is SGHNT and CDR2 is YYREEE (reference sequence). The CDR3, as DNA: TGTGCCAGCAGCTTTGGCGGACAAGAGCCCCAGTACTTC. Protein: CASSFGGQEPQYF.